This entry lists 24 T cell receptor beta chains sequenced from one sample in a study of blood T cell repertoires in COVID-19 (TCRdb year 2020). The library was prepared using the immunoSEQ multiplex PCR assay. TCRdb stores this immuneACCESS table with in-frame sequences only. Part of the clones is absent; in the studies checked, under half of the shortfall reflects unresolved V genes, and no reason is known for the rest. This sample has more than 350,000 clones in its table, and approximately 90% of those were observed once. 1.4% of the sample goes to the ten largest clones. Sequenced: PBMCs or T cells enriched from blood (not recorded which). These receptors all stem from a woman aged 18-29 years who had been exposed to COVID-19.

CDR3 nucleotides: TGTGCCAGCAGCTTATGGGGGGTGGGTCAGCCCCAGCATTTT. Protein sequence: CASSLWGVGQPQHF. The chain carries TRBV7-2 and TRBJ1-5, with TRBD1 as a possible D gene (5 bases). Germline loops: CDR1 SGHTA, CDR2 FQGNSA. The V end was cut by 2 bases, the J end by 6 bases, with 11 bases between. The CDR3 length is 14 residues.

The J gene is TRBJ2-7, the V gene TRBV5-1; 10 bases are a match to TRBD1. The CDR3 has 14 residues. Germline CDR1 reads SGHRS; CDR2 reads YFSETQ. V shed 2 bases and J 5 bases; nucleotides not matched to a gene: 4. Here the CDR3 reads CASSLPGQGNEQYF. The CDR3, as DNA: TGCGCCAGCAGCTTACCGGGACAGGGGAACGAGCAGTACTTC.

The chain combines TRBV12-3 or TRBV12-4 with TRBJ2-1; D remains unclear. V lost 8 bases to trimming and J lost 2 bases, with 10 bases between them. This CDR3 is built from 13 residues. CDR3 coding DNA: TGTGCCAGCTCTACTTCGGCCTACAATGAGCAGTTCTTC. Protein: CASSTSAYNEQFF.

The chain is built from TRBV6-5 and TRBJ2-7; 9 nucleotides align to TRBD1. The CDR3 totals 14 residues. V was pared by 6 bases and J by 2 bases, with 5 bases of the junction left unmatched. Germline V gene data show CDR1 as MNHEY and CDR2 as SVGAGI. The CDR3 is CASRRGQGTYEQYF. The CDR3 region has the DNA TGTGCCAGCAGGCGCGGACAGGGGACCTACGAGCAGTACTTC.

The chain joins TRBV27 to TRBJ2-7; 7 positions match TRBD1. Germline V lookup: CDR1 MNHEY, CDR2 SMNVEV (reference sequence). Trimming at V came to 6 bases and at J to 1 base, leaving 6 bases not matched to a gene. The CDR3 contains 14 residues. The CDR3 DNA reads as TGTGCCAGCAGCTGGGGGACAGCTTCCTACGAGCAGTACTTC. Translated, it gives CASSWGTASYEQYF.

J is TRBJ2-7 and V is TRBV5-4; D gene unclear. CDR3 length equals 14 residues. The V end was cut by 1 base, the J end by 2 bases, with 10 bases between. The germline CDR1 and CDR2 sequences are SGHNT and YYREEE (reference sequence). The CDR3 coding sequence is TGTGCCAGCAGCTTGTTCTCACAGCCCTACGAGCAGTACTTC. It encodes CASSLFSQPYEQYF.

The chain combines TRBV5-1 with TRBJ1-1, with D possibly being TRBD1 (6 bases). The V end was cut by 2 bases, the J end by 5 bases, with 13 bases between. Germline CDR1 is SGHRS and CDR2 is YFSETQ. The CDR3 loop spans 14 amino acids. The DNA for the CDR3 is TGCGCCAGCAGCTTATGGGACACTGGGACTGAAGCTTTCTTT. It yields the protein CASSLWDTGTEAFF.

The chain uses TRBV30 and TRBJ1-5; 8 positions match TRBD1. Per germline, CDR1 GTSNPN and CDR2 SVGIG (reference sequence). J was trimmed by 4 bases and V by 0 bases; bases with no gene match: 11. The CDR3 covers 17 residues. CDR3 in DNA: TGTGCCTGGAGTGTACCTCGTGGGACAGGTTTTAATCAGCCCCAGCATTTT. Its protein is CAWSVPRGTGFNQPQHF.

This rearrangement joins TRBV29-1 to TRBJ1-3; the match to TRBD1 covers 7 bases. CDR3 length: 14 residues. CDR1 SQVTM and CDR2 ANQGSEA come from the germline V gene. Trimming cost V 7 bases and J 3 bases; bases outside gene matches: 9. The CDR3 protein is CSASAGGGGNTIYF. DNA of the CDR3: TGCAGCGCCTCAGCAGGGGGAGGTGGAAACACCATATATTTT. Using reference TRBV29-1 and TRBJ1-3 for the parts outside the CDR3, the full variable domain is SAVISQKPSRDICQRGTSLTIQCQVDSQVTMMFWYRQQPGQSLTLIATANQGSEATYESGFVIDKFPISRPNLTFSTLTVSNMSPEDSSIYLCSASAGGGGNTIYFGEGSWLTVV.

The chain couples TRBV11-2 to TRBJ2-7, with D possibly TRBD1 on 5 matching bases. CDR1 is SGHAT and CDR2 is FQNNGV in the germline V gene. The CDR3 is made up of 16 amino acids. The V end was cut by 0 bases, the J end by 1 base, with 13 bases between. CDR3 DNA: TGTGCCAGCAGCTTAGATGCGCGACAGCCTTCCTACGAGCAGTACTTC. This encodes CASSLDARQPSYEQYF.

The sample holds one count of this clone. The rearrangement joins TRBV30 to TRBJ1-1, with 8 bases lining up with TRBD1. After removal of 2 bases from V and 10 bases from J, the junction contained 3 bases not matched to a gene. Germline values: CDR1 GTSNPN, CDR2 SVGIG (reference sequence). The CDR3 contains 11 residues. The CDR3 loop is CAWSQGAGAFF. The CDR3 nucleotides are TGTGCCTGGAGTCAGGGGGCGGGAGCTTTCTTT.

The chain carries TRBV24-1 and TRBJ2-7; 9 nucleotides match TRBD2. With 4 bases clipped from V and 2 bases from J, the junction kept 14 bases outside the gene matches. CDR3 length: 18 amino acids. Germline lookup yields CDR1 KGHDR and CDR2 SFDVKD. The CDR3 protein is CATSDTAGTSLYTYEQYF. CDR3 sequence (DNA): TGTGCCACCAGTGACACCGCCGGGACTAGCCTGTATACCTACGAGCAGTACTTC.

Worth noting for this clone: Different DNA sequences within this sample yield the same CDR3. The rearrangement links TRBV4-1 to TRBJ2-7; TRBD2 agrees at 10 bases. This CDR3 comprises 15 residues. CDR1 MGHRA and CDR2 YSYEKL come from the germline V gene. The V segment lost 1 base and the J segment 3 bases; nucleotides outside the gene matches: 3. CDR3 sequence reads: CASSQASGSLYEQYF. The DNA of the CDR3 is TGCGCCAGCAGCCAAGCTAGCGGGAGCCTCTACGAGCAGTACTTC.

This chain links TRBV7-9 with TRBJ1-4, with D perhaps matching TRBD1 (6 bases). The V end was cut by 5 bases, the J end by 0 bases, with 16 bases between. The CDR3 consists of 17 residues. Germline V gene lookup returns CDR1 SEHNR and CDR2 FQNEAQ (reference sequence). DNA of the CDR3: TGTGCCAGCAGCCTCTACAGGGAGGGGGCAACTAATGAAAAACTGTTTTTT. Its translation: CASSLYREGATNEKLFF.

This CDR3 is CASSPGQRLTDTQYF. The DNA for the CDR3 is TGTGCCAGCAGCCCTGGACAGAGGCTCACAGATACGCAGTATTTT. V and J are TRBV5-4 and TRBJ2-3; possibly TRBD1 for D (6 bases). Looked up from germline, CDR1 is SGHNT and CDR2 is YYREEE (reference sequence). This CDR3 region has 15 residues. The V and J ends lost 4 bases and 2 bases respectively, with 14 bases between them.

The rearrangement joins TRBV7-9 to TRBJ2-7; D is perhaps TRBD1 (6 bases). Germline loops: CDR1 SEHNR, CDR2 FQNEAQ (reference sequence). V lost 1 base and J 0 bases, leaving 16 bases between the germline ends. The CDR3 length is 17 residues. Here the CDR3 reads CASSLGLTRDISYEQYF. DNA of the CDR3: TGTGCCAGCAGCTTAGGCCTAACACGGGACATCTCCTACGAGCAGTACTTC.

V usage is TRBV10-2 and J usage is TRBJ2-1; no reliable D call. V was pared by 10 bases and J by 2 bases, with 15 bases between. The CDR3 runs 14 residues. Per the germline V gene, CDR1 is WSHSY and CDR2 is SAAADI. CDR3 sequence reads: CATVREFTYNEQFF. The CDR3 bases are TGCGCCACCGTGCGTGAGTTTACCTACAATGAGCAGTTCTTC.

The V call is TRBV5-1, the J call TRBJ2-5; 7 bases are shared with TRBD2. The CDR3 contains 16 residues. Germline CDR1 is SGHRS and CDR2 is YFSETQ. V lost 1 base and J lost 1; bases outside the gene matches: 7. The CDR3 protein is CASSLRPGGLQETQYF. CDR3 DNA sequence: TGCGCCAGCAGCTTGAGACCGGGAGGCCTCCAAGAGACCCAGTACTTC.

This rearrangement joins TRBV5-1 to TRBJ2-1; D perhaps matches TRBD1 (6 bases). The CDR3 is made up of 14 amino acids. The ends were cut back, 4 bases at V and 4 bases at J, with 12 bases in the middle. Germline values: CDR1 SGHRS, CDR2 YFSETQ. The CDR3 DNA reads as TGCGCCAGCAGCCGCCTGGACAGTTACAATGAGCAGTTCTTC. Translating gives CASSRLDSYNEQFF.

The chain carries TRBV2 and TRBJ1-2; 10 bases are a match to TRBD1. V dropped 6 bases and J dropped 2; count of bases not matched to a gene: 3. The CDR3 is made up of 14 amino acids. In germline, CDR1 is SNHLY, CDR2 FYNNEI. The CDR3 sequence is CASSPGQGNYGYTF. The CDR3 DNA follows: TGTGCCAGCAGCCCGGGACAGGGGAACTATGGCTACACCTTC.

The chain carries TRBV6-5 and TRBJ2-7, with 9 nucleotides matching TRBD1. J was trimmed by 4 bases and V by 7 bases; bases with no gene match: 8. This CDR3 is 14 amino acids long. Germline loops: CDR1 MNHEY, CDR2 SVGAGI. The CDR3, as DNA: TGTGCCAGCAAAACTCCGGGACAGGGATACGAGCAGTACTTC. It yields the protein CASKTPGQGYEQYF.

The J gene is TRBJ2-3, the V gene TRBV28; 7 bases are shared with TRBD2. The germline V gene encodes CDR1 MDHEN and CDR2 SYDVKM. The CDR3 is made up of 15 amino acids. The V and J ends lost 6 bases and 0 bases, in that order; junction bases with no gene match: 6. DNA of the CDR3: TGTGCCAGCAGCCTAAGCGGGGCGAGCACAGATACGCAGTATTTT. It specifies CASSLSGASTDTQYF.

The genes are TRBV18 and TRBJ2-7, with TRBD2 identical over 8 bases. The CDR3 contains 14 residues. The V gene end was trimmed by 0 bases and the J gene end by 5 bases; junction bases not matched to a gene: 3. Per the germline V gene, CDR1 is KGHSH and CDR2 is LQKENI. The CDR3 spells CASSPPPAGDEQYF. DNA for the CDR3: TGTGCCAGCTCACCACCCCCAGCGGGAGACGAGCAGTACTTC.

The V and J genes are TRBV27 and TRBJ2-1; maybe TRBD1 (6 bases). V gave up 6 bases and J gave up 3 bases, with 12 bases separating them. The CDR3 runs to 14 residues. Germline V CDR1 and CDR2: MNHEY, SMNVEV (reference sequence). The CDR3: CASSGTPDYNEQFF. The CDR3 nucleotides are TGTGCCAGCAGCGGGACACCAGACTACAATGAGCAGTTCTTC.